This TCR beta chain is from a study of blood T cell repertoires in COVID-19. Sequenced by immunoSEQ multiplex PCR; TCRdb stores in-frame clones only, minus some. The sample holds 150,000 or so clones, roughly 90% seen once. Germline-derived CDR1 and CDR2 are SGHRS and YFSETQ. This CDR3 is 15 amino acids long. Trimming removed 2 bases from V and 4 bases from J, with 13 bases in between. This sequence originates from a woman in her thirties or forties who had been exposed to COVID-19. The gene calls are TRBV5-1 and TRBJ2-1; D might be TRBD1 (5 bases). The sequencing input was PBMCs or T cells enriched from blood (not recorded which). CDR3 DNA: TGCGCCAGCAGCTTATCCGGGCCAGGGTACAATGAGCAGTTCTTC. It translates to CASSLSGPGYNEQFF.